These T cell receptor beta chains were read from a single sample in a study of identical twins. TCRdb analysed the 5' RACE reads with MiXCR anew, one entry per CDR3 protein. The sample records around 1.7 million distinct CDR3 sequences, roughly a third being singletons. The sequenced material came from cord blood. Every receptor here comes from a newborn girl in good health. Each CDR3 is given with its conserved first and last residue. A D gene is named only where the DNA matches it firmly. Clone sizes are given selectively: once, few, many, or a class where the clone is expanded.

d_call	v_call	j_call	clone_size	cdr3_nt	cdr3_aa
.	TRBV3-1	TRBJ2-1	many	TGTGCCAGCAGCCAAGTTGTGTCTGAGCAGTTCTTC	CASSQVVSEQFF
TRBD2	TRBV25-1	TRBJ2-4	few	TGTGCCAGCAGTGCCGATAGCGGGCTAGCCAAAAACATTCAGTACTTC	CASSADSGLAKNIQYF
TRBD1	TRBV25-1	TRBJ1-1	.	TGTGCCAGCCTGGGACAGGGGAACACTGAAGCTTTCTTT	CASLGQGNTEAFF
TRBD1	TRBV5-1	TRBJ1-1	few	TGCGCCAGCAGCCTACCGGACAGGGACACTGAAGCTTTCTTT	CASSLPDRDTEAFF
TRBD2	TRBV20-1	TRBJ2-3	.	TGCAGTACCGAGGGAGGGCGAGGGACAGATACGCAGTATTTT	CSTEGGRGTDTQYF
TRBD1	TRBV11-2	TRBJ1-2	once	TGTGCCAGCAGCTTTTTAAAGGGGGCCGACTATGGCTACACCTTC	CASSFLKGADYGYTF
TRBD1	TRBV7-9	TRBJ1-4	.	TGTGCCAGCAGCTTCGGGGACAGGCATAATGAAAAACTGTTTTTT	CASSFGDRHNEKLFF
TRBD2	TRBV13	TRBJ2-7	few	TGTGCCAGCAGCCCGACTAGCGATTCCTACAATGAGCAGTACTTC	CASSPTSDSYNEQYF
.	TRBV6-1	TRBJ2-1	.	TGTGCCAGCAGCTTCCCCGGGACGGACTACAATGAGCAGTTCTTC	CASSFPGTDYNEQFF
TRBD2	TRBV7-6	TRBJ2-1	few	TGTGCCAGCAGCGCCCACCTTAGCGGGGGGGGCAATGAGCAGTTCTTC	CASSAHLSGGGNEQFF
.	TRBV9	TRBJ1-6	.	TGTGCCAGCAGCGTATTAGAGGGTTCACCCCTCCACTTT	CASSVLEGSPLHF
TRBD1	TRBV29-1	TRBJ2-7	many	TGCAGCGTTTCCGGAGGGACAGGGATATACGAGCAGTACTTC	CSVSGGTGIYEQYF
.	TRBV6-1	TRBJ1-2	.	TGTGCCAGCAGTGCACCGGGACGGGGATATGGCTACACCTTC	CASSAPGRGYGYTF
.	TRBV11-2	TRBJ2-7	many	TGTGCCAGCAGCTTAAACACCCGAACGGGCGAGCAGTACTTC	CASSLNTRTGEQYF
.	TRBV15	TRBJ2-1	few	TGTGCCACCAGCAGAGGGGCTAGCGACGTTTACAATGAGCAGTTCTTC	CATSRGASDVYNEQFF
.	TRBV20-1	TRBJ1-5	.	TGCAGTGCTAGAGAATGGGCATATAGCAATCAGCCCCAGCATTTT	CSAREWAYSNQPQHF
.	TRBV5-1	TRBJ2-7	few	TGCGCCAGCAGCTTGGGTGTACGGGGGAGCTCCTACGAGCAGTACTTC	CASSLGVRGSSYEQYF
.	TRBV6-1	TRBJ2-1	.	TGTGCCAGCGGCTCACTTGGAGGAGGGTTCCAGGACAATGAGCAGTTCTTC	CASGSLGGGFQDNEQFF
TRBD1	TRBV10-1	TRBJ2-5	few	TGCGCCAGCAGTGAGTCTCGGCAGGGGGACCGGGTACAGCAGTACTTC	CASSESRQGDRVQQYF
.	TRBV7-8	TRBJ2-2	few	TGTGCCAGCAGCTTAGCCCGATCCGGGGAGCTGTTTTTT	CASSLARSGELFF
TRBD2	TRBV25-1	TRBJ2-3	few	TGTGCCAGCAGTGAGGGTAGGGGACTAGCGAGCACAGATACGCAGTATTTT	CASSEGRGLASTDTQYF
.	TRBV11-1	TRBJ2-3	few	TGTGCCAGTAGGTTAGGGGAGATTGCAGATACGCAGTATTTT	CASRLGEIADTQYF
TRBD1	TRBV29-1	TRBJ2-3	.	TGCAGCGTTGAAGGCGACAGGGGGTTAGATACGCAGTATTTT	CSVEGDRGLDTQYF
TRBD2	TRBV5-1	TRBJ2-7	few	TGCGCCAGCAGCTTGGTGATTAGCGGGGGATCCTACGAGCAGTACTTC	CASSLVISGGSYEQYF
.	TRBV4-1	TRBJ2-1	.	TGCGCCAGCACTAATGACTATAGTCGGGGTTGGAATGAGCAGTTCTTC	CASTNDYSRGWNEQFF
TRBD1	TRBV29-1	TRBJ1-5	.	TGCAGCGTTCGGCAGGGGGCTGGCAATCAGCCCCAGCATTTT	CSVRQGAGNQPQHF
TRBD1	TRBV11-2	TRBJ2-1	many	TGTGCCAGCAGCCCGGGGACAGGACCCTACAATGAGCAGTTCTTC	CASSPGTGPYNEQFF
TRBD2	TRBV5-1	TRBJ2-7	.	TGCGCCAGCAGCGGAGCCGGGACTAGCGGGAGGGCCTCCTACGAGCAGTACTTC	CASSGAGTSGRASYEQYF